Following are 14 T cell receptor beta chains from one sample sequenced in a study of CD8 T cells in Susac syndrome. Reverse transcription of roughly 0.45 to 1 ug RNA used random hexamers. TCRdb reanalysed the immunoSEQ multiplex PCR reads using MiXCR and keeps one entry per CDR3 protein. This sample yields about 300,000 distinct CDR3 sequences, of which about 88% are seen a single time; 0.095% to 0.14% belongs to the top ten. The sample was CD8+ T cells from PBMCs. The receptors here all came from a human donor with multiple sclerosis.

As concerns this clonotype: At one of its ends the junction is not consistent with the germline gene, which may arise from a read error. The rearrangement uses TRBV9 and TRBJ2-2; D is ambiguous. CDR3 length: 13 amino acids. Germline CDR1 and CDR2: SGDLS and YYNGEE. CDR3 DNA: TGTGCCTGCAGCGTAGGCGGTGGCGGGGAGCTGTTTTTT. Translated, it gives CACSVGGGGELFF.

V gene TRBV9 combines with J gene TRBJ2-2, with D unclear. Germline V gene lookup returns CDR1 SGDLS and CDR2 YYNGEE. The CDR3 contains 15 residues. Trimming took 0 bases from V and 3 from J, leaving 9 bases between them. CDR3: CASSVEGRYTGELFF. CDR3 bases: TGTGCCAGCAGCGTAGAGGGTCGATACACCGGGGAGCTGTTTTTT.

The V and J genes are TRBV7-9 and TRBJ2-3, with D uncertain. V was clipped by 2 bases and J by 14 bases, with 17 bases between them. Looked up from germline, CDR1 is SEHNR and CDR2 is FQNEAQ (reference sequence). This CDR3 is built from 13 residues. The CDR3 DNA sequence: TGTGCCAGCAGCTTAAGCGAAACTGCTTGGGCGTATTTT. Its translation is CASSLSETAWAYF.

This chain links TRBV5-1 with TRBJ1-1, with D hard to call. This CDR3 is built from 10 residues. Germline V gene sequence: CDR1 SGHRS, CDR2 YFSETQ. Trimming took 6 bases from V and 5 from J, leaving 5 bases between them. The chain's CDR3 is CASKGTEAFF. The DNA of the CDR3 is TGCGCCAGCAAGGGTACTGAAGCTTTCTTT. Combining the CDR3 with reference TRBV5-1 and TRBJ1-1 gives the whole variable domain KAGVTQTPRYLIKTRGQQVTLSCSPISGHRSVSWYQQTPGQGLQFLFEYFSETQRNKGNFPGRFSGRQFSNSRSEMNVSTLELGDSALYLCASKGTEAFFGQGTRLTVV.

The gene calls are TRBV7-6 and TRBJ2-1; 9 bases match TRBD1. CDR3 length equals 15 residues. CDR1 and CDR2 from the germline V gene are SGHVS and FNYEAQ. V trimming: 6 bases; J trimming: 4 bases; junction bases outside the gene matches: 7. CDR3 protein: CASSRTGTGYNEQFF. Here the CDR3 DNA reads TGTGCCAGCAGTCGAACCGGGACAGGGTACAATGAGCAGTTCTTC. Based on the CDR3 plus reference TRBV7-6 and TRBJ2-1, the full variable domain is GAGVSQSPRYKVTKRGQDVALRCDPISGHVSLYWYRQALGQGPEFLTYFNYEAQQDKSGLPNDRFSAERPEGSISTLTIQRTEQRDSAMYRCASSRTGTGYNEQFFGPGTRLTVL.

The J gene is TRBJ2-7, the V gene TRBV7-9; D may be TRBD1 (6 bases). V lost 8 bases and J 0 bases, leaving 11 bases between the germline ends. The CDR3 totals 13 residues. Germline values: CDR1 SEHNR, CDR2 FQNEAQ (reference sequence). The CDR3 protein is CASGTPSSYEQYF. The CDR3 nucleotides are TGTGCCAGCGGGACACCGAGCTCCTACGAGCAGTACTTC.

This clonotype was recorded a few times. This chain uses TRBV7-8 with TRBJ1-1; D unresolved. The germline V gene encodes CDR1 SGHVS and CDR2 FQNEAQ. V was cut by 1 base and J by 1 base, with 7 bases left in between. This CDR3 has 14 residues. The CDR3 here is CASSLVEGNTEAFF. CDR3 nucleotide sequence: TGTGCCAGCAGCTTAGTTGAAGGGAACACTGAAGCTTTCTTT.

The V and J genes are TRBV25-1 and TRBJ1-5; perhaps TRBD1 as D (5 bases). The CDR3 is 14 residues long. Germline V CDR1 and CDR2: MGHDK, SYGVNS. With 8 bases removed from V and 0 bases from J, the gap between germline ends came to 11 bases. This chain's CDR3 is CASGDVVSNQPQHF. The CDR3 DNA follows: TGTGCCAGCGGGGACGTAGTTAGCAATCAGCCCCAGCATTTT.

This clonotype was found once. The chain recombines TRBV7-9 with TRBJ1-1; the match to TRBD1 covers 7 bases. The ends lost 10 bases at V and 4 bases at J; junction bases unmatched: 6. The V gene's germline CDR1 is SEHNR and CDR2 FQNEAQ (reference sequence). CDR3 length: 12 amino acids. The CDR3 coding sequence is TGTGCCACCAGGGGGTCATCCACTGAAGCTTTCTTT. Translated, it gives CATRGSSTEAFF.

The chain combines TRBV27 with TRBJ1-1; the D gene is possibly TRBD1 (6 bases). The germline V gene encodes CDR1 MNHEY and CDR2 SMNVEV (reference sequence). The CDR3 is made up of 18 amino acids. Trimming removed 3 bases at V and 2 bases at J, with 22 bases between. Here the CDR3 reads CASSLAYIRDTFNTEAFF. CDR3 in DNA: TGTGCCAGCAGTTTGGCCTATATCCGGGACACCTTTAACACTGAAGCTTTCTTT.

This clonotype was counted a few times. The V gene is TRBV6-1, the J gene TRBJ1-1, with unresolved D. The CDR3 totals 14 residues. Germline V gene data show CDR1 as MNHNS and CDR2 as SASEGT. V lost 7 bases and J 4 bases, leaving 16 bases between the germline ends. The CDR3 loop reads CASMGRRYRTEAFF. The DNA for the CDR3 is TGTGCCAGCATGGGCCGGCGGTATCGCACTGAAGCTTTCTTT.

The chain joins TRBV5-4 to TRBJ1-2; a weak D match, TRBD1 (6 bases). In germline, CDR1 is SGHNT, CDR2 YYREEE (reference sequence). V was clipped by 3 bases and J by 7 bases, with 19 bases between them. The CDR3 has 15 amino acids. The CDR3 DNA reads as TGTGCCAGCAGCTCTCCCCAAGGGGGAGCCTCTGGCTACACCTTC. Its translation: CASSSPQGGASGYTF.

The chain is built from TRBV28 and TRBJ1-5, with a possible D match to TRBD1 (5 bases). There are 17 residues in the CDR3. V was clipped by 5 bases and J by 0 bases, with 17 bases between them. The germline V gene has CDR1 MDHEN and CDR2 SYDVKM. The DNA of the CDR3 is TGTGCCAGCAGTCGGTTTAGGGGCCCGGATAGCAATCAGCCCCAGCATTTT. It specifies CASSRFRGPDSNQPQHF.

The chain uses TRBV20-1 and TRBJ2-1; 7 bases agree with TRBD2. This CDR3 contains 17 residues. V shed 0 bases and J 1 base; nucleotides not matched to a gene: 9. Germline V gene lookup returns CDR1 DFQATT and CDR2 SNEGSKA (reference sequence). The CDR3 coding sequence is TGCAGTGCTAGAGATCCGTCCAGCGGGAAATCCTACAATGAGCAGTTCTTC. Translated: CSARDPSSGKSYNEQFF.